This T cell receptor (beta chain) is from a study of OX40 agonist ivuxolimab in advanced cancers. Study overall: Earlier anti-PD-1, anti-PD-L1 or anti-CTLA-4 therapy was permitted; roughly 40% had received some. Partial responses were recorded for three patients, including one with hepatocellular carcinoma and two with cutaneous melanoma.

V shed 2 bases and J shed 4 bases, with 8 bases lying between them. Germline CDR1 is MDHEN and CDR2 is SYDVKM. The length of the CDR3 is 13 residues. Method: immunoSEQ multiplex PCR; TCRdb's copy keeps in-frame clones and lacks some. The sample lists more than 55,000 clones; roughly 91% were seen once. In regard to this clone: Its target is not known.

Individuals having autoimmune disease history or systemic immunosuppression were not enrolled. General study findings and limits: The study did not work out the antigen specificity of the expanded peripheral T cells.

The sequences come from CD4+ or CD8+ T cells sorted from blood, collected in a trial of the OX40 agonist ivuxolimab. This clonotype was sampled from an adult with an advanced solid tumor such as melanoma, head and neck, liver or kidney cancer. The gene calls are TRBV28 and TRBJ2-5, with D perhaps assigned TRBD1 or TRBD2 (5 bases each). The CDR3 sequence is CASSLVGTETQYF. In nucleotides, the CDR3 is TGTGCCAGCAGTTTAGTCGGGACAGAGACCCAGTACTTC.